Each of the 20 T cell receptor beta chains below was sequenced from the same sample in a study of CD8 T cells in Susac syndrome. RNA totalling roughly 0.5 to 1 ug underwent reverse transcription with random hexamers. Each CDR3 protein is one row after TCRdb ran MiXCR on the immunoSEQ multiplex PCR reads. The table lists about 300,000 distinct CDR3 sequences, 75% to 85% of them singletons. The specimen was CD8+ T cells from PBMCs. All receptors derive from a human donor with multiple sclerosis.

The rearrangement links TRBV18 to TRBJ1-1; a weak D match, TRBD1 (5 bases). The germline V gene has CDR1 KGHSH and CDR2 LQKENI. V shed 3 bases and J shed 10 bases, with 18 bases lying between them. The CDR3 sequence is 14 residues long. The CDR3 DNA reads TGTGCCAGCTCACCCCGGGACGCCCTACTCGGAGCTTTCTTT. Its translation: CASSPRDALLGAFF.

This chain links TRBV30 with TRBJ2-1, with 7 bases lining up with TRBD1. Losses at the gene ends were 0 bases for V and 2 bases for J; bases not matched to a gene: 4. Germline V gives CDR1 GTSNPN, CDR2 SVGIG (reference sequence). This CDR3 comprises 15 residues. The CDR3 sequence is CAWSVGTATYNEQFF. Here the CDR3 DNA reads TGTGCCTGGAGTGTTGGGACAGCGACCTACAATGAGCAGTTCTTC.

This clonotype was recorded only once. The rearrangement joins TRBV10-3 to TRBJ2-1, with 12 bases identical to TRBD2. The CDR3 contains 13 residues. Germline V lookup: CDR1 ENHRY, CDR2 SYGVKD. The trim removed 10 bases at V and 8 bases at J, leaving 6 bases unmatched. The CDR3 here is CATGLAGWDEQFF. The CDR3 DNA follows: TGTGCCACCGGACTAGCGGGATGGGATGAGCAGTTCTTC.

V is TRBV28 and J is TRBJ2-3; the D is unclear. This CDR3 has 14 residues. The V gene lost 6 bases and the J gene lost 6 bases, with 16 bases spanning the gap. Germline lookup yields CDR1 MDHEN and CDR2 SYDVKM. The CDR3 spells CASRPTSPDDTQYF. CDR3 nucleotide sequence: TGTGCCAGCAGGCCTACCTCCCCCGACGATACGCAGTATTTT.

The chain has TRBV5-6 and TRBJ2-2; no firm D call. V was shortened by 4 bases and J by 6 bases, with 7 bases between the two germline ends. CDR1 is SGHDT and CDR2 is YYEEEE in the germline V gene. The CDR3 length is 12 residues. CDR3 in amino acids: CASSASPGELFF. CDR3 in DNA: TGTGCCAGCAGCGCCAGTCCCGGGGAGCTGTTTTTT.

J is TRBJ1-2 and V is TRBV5-6; possibly TRBD1 for D (6 bases). Trimming stripped 1 base from V and 3 bases from J, with 16 bases between. The CDR3 runs 16 residues. Germline V CDR1 and CDR2: SGHDT, YYEEEE. The CDR3 DNA reads TGTGCCAGCAGCTTGTGGCTCGCAGGGGTTGACTATGGCTACACCTTC. Translation: CASSLWLAGVDYGYTF.

This clonotype was found a few times. This chain connects TRBV7-2 to TRBJ2-7; 7 bases fit TRBD1. The trim removed 4 bases at V and 9 bases at J, leaving 9 bases unmatched. The CDR3 runs 13 residues. The germline V gene encodes CDR1 SGHTA and CDR2 FQGNSA. DNA of the CDR3: TGTGCCAGCAGCTCAAGAGACAGGGCGTCGCAGTACTTC. It yields the protein CASSSRDRASQYF.

The chain carries TRBV27 and TRBJ1-4, with 7 bases aligning to TRBD1. V was clipped by 6 bases and J by 6 bases; unmatched bases: 10. Germline V CDR1 and CDR2: MNHEY, SMNVEV (reference sequence). The CDR3 is made up of 15 amino acids. This CDR3 is CASSPTSGGYEKLFF. The CDR3 DNA sequence: TGTGCCAGCAGCCCCACCTCAGGGGGATATGAAAAACTGTTTTTT.

This chain connects TRBV4-1 to TRBJ2-2; 7 positions agree with TRBD2. CDR3 length: 14 amino acids. CDR1 is MGHRA, CDR2 YSYEKL, per germline. The junction had 5 bases not matched to a gene; V was cut back by 2 bases and J by 8 bases. The CDR3 loop reads CASSQQLGGGELFF. For the CDR3, the DNA is TGCGCCAGCAGCCAACAACTGGGAGGGGGGGAGCTGTTTTTT.

The chain is built from TRBV20-1 and TRBJ2-1, with D hard to call. The CDR3 consists of 14 residues. V was shortened by 5 bases and J by 2 bases, with 13 bases between the two germline ends. CDR1 and CDR2 (germline): DFQATT, SNEGSKA (reference sequence). The chain's CDR3 is CSAPVWSPYNEQFF. CDR3 DNA sequence: TGCAGTGCTCCGGTTTGGAGCCCCTACAATGAGCAGTTCTTC.

The chain carries TRBV29-1 and TRBJ2-1; D not resolved. The CDR3 consists of 11 residues. V lost 4 bases and J lost 6, with 7 bases in between. The germline V gene encodes CDR1 SQVTM and CDR2 ANQGSEA. The CDR3 bases are TGCAGCGTTGTCATTTCCAATGAGCAGTTCTTC. Protein sequence: CSVVISNEQFF.

The sample holds a few counts of this clonotype. The V call is TRBV7-9, the J call TRBJ2-7, with TRBD2 identical over 11 bases. Germline lookup yields CDR1 SEHNR and CDR2 FQNEAQ (reference sequence). The CDR3 totals 14 residues. The V segment lost 5 bases and the J segment 4 bases; nucleotides outside the gene matches: 4. The CDR3 DNA is TGTGCCAGCAGCCTCACTAGCGGGAGTTACGAGCAGTACTTC. This sequence encodes CASSLTSGSYEQYF.

This clonotype was recorded once. The V call is TRBV2, the J call TRBJ2-5, with 7 bases fitting TRBD2. Unmatched junction bases numbered 6, after V lost 5 bases and J lost 0 bases. The CDR3 extends over 15 amino acids. CDR1 is SNHLY and CDR2 is FYNNEI in the germline V gene. DNA of the CDR3: TGTGCCAGCAGTCCTAGCGGCCAGTACCAAGAGACCCAGTACTTC. Amino acids: CASSPSGQYQETQYF.

The chain joins TRBV11-2 to TRBJ2-3; 7 bases map to TRBD2. Trimming took 4 bases from V and 3 from J; bases not matched to a gene: 10. Germline V gene sequence: CDR1 SGHAT, CDR2 FQNNGV. The CDR3 is 16 residues long. The DNA of the CDR3 is TGTGCCAGCAGCTCGTTAGCGGGTCTTACGACAGATACGCAGTATTTT. Its translation is CASSSLAGLTTDTQYF. Together with reference TRBV11-2 and TRBJ2-3, the CDR3 gives the full variable domain: EAGVAQSPRYKIIEKRQSVAFWCNPISGHATLYWYQQILGQGPKLLIQFQNNGVVDDSQLPKDRFSAERLKGVDSTLKIQPAKLEDSAVYLCASSSLAGLTTDTQYFGPGTRLTVL.

The genes are TRBV7-9 and TRBJ2-1; 7 bases line up with TRBD2. The V segment lost 5 bases and the J segment 8 bases; nucleotides outside the gene matches: 3. Germline lookup yields CDR1 SEHNR and CDR2 FQNEAQ (reference sequence). This CDR3 comprises 12 residues. CDR3: CASSSGVDEQFF. CDR3 bases: TGTGCCAGCAGCAGCGGGGTGGATGAGCAGTTCTTC.

The chain uses TRBV20-1 and TRBJ2-7; 10 bases map to TRBD2. After removal of 3 bases from V and 3 bases from J, the junction contained 11 bases not matched to a gene. Germline lookup yields CDR1 DFQATT and CDR2 SNEGSKA (reference sequence). CDR3 length: 16 amino acids. The CDR3 region has the DNA TGCAGTGCTAGTGCCTCCGGGACTAGCGAATACTACGAGCAGTACTTC. Residues: CSASASGTSEYYEQYF.

The V and J genes are TRBV24-1 and TRBJ1-2; D is uncertain. V was cut by 5 bases and J by 1 base, with 16 bases left in between. The CDR3 extends over 16 amino acids. In germline, CDR1 is KGHDR, CDR2 SFDVKD. The DNA for the CDR3 is TGTGCCACCAGTGGAAGTGACGGACCCTTTAACTATGGCTACACCTTC. Amino acid sequence: CATSGSDGPFNYGYTF.

The chain is built from TRBV19 and TRBJ1-1; 8 bases line up with TRBD1. Looked up from germline, CDR1 is LNHDA and CDR2 is SQIVND (reference sequence). Trimming cost V 6 bases and J 5 bases; bases outside gene matches: 11. CDR3 size: 15 residues. The CDR3 nucleotides read TGTGCCAGTAGCGCCGATGACAGGGGAGAAACTGAAGCTTTCTTT. Its protein is CASSADDRGETEAFF.

V gene TRBV15 combines with J gene TRBJ2-7, with D possibly being TRBD1 (5 bases). This CDR3 comprises 14 residues. Germline CDR1 LNHNV, CDR2 YYDKDF (reference sequence). V was pared by 4 bases and J by 2 bases, with 12 bases between. The CDR3 protein is CATSMIRVPYEQYF. For the CDR3, the DNA is TGTGCCACCAGCATGATCAGGGTCCCCTACGAGCAGTACTTC.

CDR3 protein: CSAPPVENTEAFF. The CDR3 DNA sequence: TGCAGTGCTCCCCCGGTAGAGAACACTGAAGCTTTCTTT. The gene calls are TRBV20-1 and TRBJ1-1; D unresolved. The CDR3 is 13 amino acids. Germline V gene data show CDR1 as DFQATT and CDR2 as SNEGSKA (reference sequence). Trimming stripped 5 bases from V and 1 base from J, with 11 bases between.